This is a list of T cell receptor beta chains from one sample in a study of CD8+ T cells in alopecia areata. The protocol was immunoSEQ multiplex PCR, while the TCRdb copy is restricted to in-frame clones and leaves out a portion. Here the sample spans 100,000 to 150,000 clones, 55% to 65% being singletons. The source material was CD4+ T cells sorted from blood. The receptors derive from a human donor in good health. The CDR3 runs from the conserved cysteine through the conserved F or W. The D gene is left open where the match is weak. Rows give clone size only sometimes, using once, few, many, or a class for an expanded clone.

>TRBV29-1|.|TRBJ2-2|TRBD2|14
CSGERGDRTGELFF
TGCAGCGGAGAGCGGGGGGACCGCACCGGGGAGCTGTTTTTT
>TRBV6-1|.|TRBJ1-1|.|14
CASRTQGGNTEAFF
TGTGCCAGCAGAACGCAAGGGGGGAACACTGAAGCTTTCTTT
>TRBV10-3|few|TRBJ2-1|.|12
CAISKTDNEQFF
TGTGCCATCAGTAAAACCGACAATGAGCAGTTCTTC
>TRBV7-9|.|TRBJ2-3|.|15
CATSGGWLGTDTQYF
TGTGCCACCTCAGGGGGGTGGCTTGGCACAGATACGCAGTATTTT
>TRBV5-1|.|TRBJ1-6|.|15
CASSLSSIYNSPLHF
TGCGCCAGCAGCTTGAGCAGCATCTATAATTCACCCCTCCACTTT
>TRBV7-2|few|TRBJ1-5|.|15
CASSSYRNSNQPQHF
TGTGCCAGCAGCTCCTACAGGAATAGCAATCAGCCCCAGCATTTT
>TRBV11-2|.|TRBJ2-7|.|15
CASSLGPGQGYEQYF
TGTGCCAGCAGCTTAGGGCCGGGGCAGGGCTACGAGCAGTACTTC
>TRBV29-1|.|TRBJ2-5|TRBD1|13
CSVVKGARETQYF
TGCAGCGTTGTGAAGGGGGCGAGGGAGACCCAGTACTTC
>TRBV5-4|.|TRBJ2-2|TRBD2|15
CASSLAGGPGGELFF
TGTGCCAGCTCACTAGCGGGGGGGCCTGGCGGGGAGCTGTTTTTT
>TRBV4-1|.|TRBJ2-1|.|15
CASSHLGGGRDEQFF
TGCGCCAGCAGCCACTTGGGAGGGGGCCGGGATGAGCAGTTCTTC
>TRBV5-4|.|TRBJ1-6|.|14
CASTKMGVNSPLHF
TGTGCCAGCACCAAGATGGGAGTTAATTCACCCCTCCACTTT
>TRBV5-1|.|TRBJ2-1|.|13
CASSLQDYNEQFF
TGCGCCAGCAGCTTGCAGGATTACAATGAGCAGTTCTTC
>TRBV4-1|.|TRBJ2-5|TRBD2|16
CASSLLAGGPTETQYF
TGCGCCAGCAGCTTACTAGCGGGGGGGCCGACAGAGACCCAGTACTTC
>TRBV27|.|TRBJ2-3|.|13
CASGILVADTQYF
TGTGCCAGCGGGATTCTCGTCGCCGATACGCAGTATTTT
>TRBV2|.|TRBJ2-5|.|15
CASSEGAAGQETQYF
TGTGCCAGCAGTGAAGGGGCGGCAGGACAAGAGACCCAGTACTTC
>TRBV30|few|TRBJ2-5|TRBD1|15
CAWSVNRGTQETQYF
TGTGCCTGGAGTGTAAACAGGGGGACCCAAGAGACCCAGTACTTC
>TRBV19|.|TRBJ1-2|.|11
CASGQGYGYTF
TGTGCCAGTGGGCAGGGCTATGGCTACACCTTC
>TRBV6-6|.|TRBJ1-5|.|16
CASSYSKGPGNQPQHF
TGTGCCAGCAGTTACTCGAAGGGTCCGGGCAATCAGCCCCAGCATTTT
>TRBV5-4|.|TRBJ1-6|.|15
CASSSAGAGNSPLHF
TGTGCCAGCAGCTCCGCGGGTGCGGGGAATTCACCCCTCCACTTT
>TRBV7-2|once|TRBJ2-7|.|14
CASSAGGVGYEQYF
TGTGCCAGCAGCGCTGGTGGGGTTGGATACGAGCAGTACTTC
>TRBV30|.|TRBJ2-3|TRBD1|14
CAWNRGSSTDTQYF
TGTGCCTGGAACAGGGGTAGTAGCACAGATACGCAGTATTTT
>TRBV5-1|.|TRBJ2-5|TRBD1|13
CASSQTGEETQYF
TGCGCCAGCAGCCAGACAGGGGAAGAGACCCAGTACTTC
>TRBV19|.|TRBJ2-3|TRBD1|11
CASSGQGRQYF
TGTGCCAGTTCCGGACAGGGGCGTCAGTATTTT
>TRBV2|once|TRBJ1-4|.|14
CASSEGWSLEKLFF
TGTGCCAGCAGTGAAGGGTGGTCTTTGGAAAAACTGTTTTTT
>TRBV5-1|.|TRBJ2-5|TRBD2|16
CASSLSRGALGETQYF
TGCGCCAGCAGCTTGTCGCGGGGGGCCCTCGGGGAGACCCAGTACTTC
>TRBV5-1|.|TRBJ2-7|.|13
CASSRGAYYEQYF
TGCGCCAGCAGCAGGGGCGCCTACTACGAGCAGTACTTC
>TRBV9|.|TRBJ1-5|.|13
CASSVGGAGPQHF
TGTGCCAGCAGCGTAGGGGGGGCTGGGCCCCAGCATTTT
>TRBV7-2|.|TRBJ2-5|.|14
CASSSRGGTETQYF
TGTGCCAGCAGCAGTAGGGGGGGGACCGAGACCCAGTACTTC
>TRBV29-1|few|TRBJ2-1|.|14
CSVETGYTYNEQFF
TGCAGCGTTGAGACAGGTTATACCTACAATGAGCAGTTCTTC
>TRBV5-4|.|TRBJ2-4|TRBD2|17
CASSPGGSLPSKNIQYF
TGTGCCAGCAGCCCGGGAGGGAGCTTACCTTCCAAAAACATTCAGTACTTC
>TRBV5-1|once|TRBJ2-2|TRBD1|13
CASSLDRGGELFF
TGCGCCAGCAGCTTGGACAGGGGAGGGGAGCTGTTTTTT
>TRBV11-2|once|TRBJ1-1|.|14
CASSPWRSNTEAFF
TGTGCCAGCAGCCCATGGAGATCGAACACTGAAGCTTTCTTT
>TRBV9|.|TRBJ2-2|.|14
CASTRQMNTGELFF
TGTGCCAGCACACGACAGATGAACACCGGGGAGCTGTTTTTT
>TRBV30|.|TRBJ1-1|.|13
CAWAGVGNTEAFF
TGTGCCTGGGCCGGGGTAGGGAACACTGAAGCTTTCTTT
>TRBV6-5|once|TRBJ2-7|.|14
CASSYASHSYEQYF
TGTGCCAGCAGTTACGCCAGCCACTCCTACGAGCAGTACTTC